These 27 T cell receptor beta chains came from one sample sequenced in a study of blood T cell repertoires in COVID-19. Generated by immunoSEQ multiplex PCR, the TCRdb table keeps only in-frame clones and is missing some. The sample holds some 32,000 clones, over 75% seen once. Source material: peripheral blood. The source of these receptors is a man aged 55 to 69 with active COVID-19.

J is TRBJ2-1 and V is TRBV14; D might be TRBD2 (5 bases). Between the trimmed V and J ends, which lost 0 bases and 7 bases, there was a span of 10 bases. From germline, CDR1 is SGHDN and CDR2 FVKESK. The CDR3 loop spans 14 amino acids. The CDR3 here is CASSQEEGWNEQFF. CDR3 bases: TGTGCCAGCAGCCAAGAAGAGGGATGGAATGAGCAGTTCTTC.

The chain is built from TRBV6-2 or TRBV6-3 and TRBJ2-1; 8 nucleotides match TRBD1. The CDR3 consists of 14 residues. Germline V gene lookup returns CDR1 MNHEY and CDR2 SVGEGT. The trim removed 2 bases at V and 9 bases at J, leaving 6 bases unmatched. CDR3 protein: CASSYIQGEREQFF. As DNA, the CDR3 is TGTGCCAGCAGTTACATACAGGGGGAACGTGAGCAGTTCTTC.

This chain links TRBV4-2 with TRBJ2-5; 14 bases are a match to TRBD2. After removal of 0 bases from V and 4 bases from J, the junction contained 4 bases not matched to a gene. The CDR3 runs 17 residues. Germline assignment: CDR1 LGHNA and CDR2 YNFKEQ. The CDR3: CASSQERGTSGGETQYF. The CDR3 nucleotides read TGTGCCAGCAGCCAAGAGAGGGGGACTAGCGGGGGAGAGACCCAGTACTTC.

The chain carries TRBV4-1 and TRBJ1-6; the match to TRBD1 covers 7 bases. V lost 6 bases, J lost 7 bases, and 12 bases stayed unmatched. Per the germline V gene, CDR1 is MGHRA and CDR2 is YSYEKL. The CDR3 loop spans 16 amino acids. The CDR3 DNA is TGCGCCAGCAGGCGTGTTACAGGGGATGGCAATTCACCCCTCCACTTT. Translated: CASRRVTGDGNSPLHF.

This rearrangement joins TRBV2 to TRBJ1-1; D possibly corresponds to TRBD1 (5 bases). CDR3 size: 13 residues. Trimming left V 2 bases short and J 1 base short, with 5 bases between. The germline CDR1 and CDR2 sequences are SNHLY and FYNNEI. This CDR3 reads CASSEQGNTEAFF. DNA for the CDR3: TGTGCCAGCAGTGAACAGGGGAACACTGAAGCTTTCTTT.

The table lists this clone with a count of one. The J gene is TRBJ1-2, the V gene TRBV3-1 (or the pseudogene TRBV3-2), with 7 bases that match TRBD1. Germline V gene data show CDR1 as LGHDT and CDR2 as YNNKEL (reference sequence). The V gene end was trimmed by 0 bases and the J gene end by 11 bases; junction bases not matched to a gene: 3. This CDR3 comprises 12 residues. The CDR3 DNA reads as TGTGCCAGCAGCCAAGATGGGACAGCTTACACCTTC. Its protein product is CASSQDGTAYTF.

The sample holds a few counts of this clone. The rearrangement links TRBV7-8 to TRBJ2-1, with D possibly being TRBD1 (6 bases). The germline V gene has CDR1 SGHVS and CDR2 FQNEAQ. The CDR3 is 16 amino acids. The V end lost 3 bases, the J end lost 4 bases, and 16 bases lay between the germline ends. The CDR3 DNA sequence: TGTGCCAGCAGCTTTGGGGGAGACAGGAGGTACAATGAGCAGTTCTTC. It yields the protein CASSFGGDRRYNEQFF.

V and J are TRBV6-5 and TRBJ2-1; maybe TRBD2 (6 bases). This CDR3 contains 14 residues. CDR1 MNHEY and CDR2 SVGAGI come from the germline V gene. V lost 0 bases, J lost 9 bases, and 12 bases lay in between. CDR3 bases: TGTGCCAGCAGTTACTCCGGGGGAATCAGTGAGCAGTTCTTC. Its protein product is CASSYSGGISEQFF.

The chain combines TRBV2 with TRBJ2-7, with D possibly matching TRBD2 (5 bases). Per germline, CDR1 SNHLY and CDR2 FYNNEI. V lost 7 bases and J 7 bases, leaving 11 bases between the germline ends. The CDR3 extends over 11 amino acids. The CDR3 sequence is CASNGWTEQYF. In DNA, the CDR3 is TGTGCCAGCAACGGTTGGACTGAGCAGTACTTC.

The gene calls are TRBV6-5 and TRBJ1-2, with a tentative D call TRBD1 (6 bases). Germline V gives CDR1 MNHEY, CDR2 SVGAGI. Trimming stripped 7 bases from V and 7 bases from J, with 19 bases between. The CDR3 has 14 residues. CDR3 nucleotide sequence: TGTGCCAGCACCTCGGCAGGGGCGCGGAGTGGCTACACCTTC. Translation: CASTSAGARSGYTF.

The CDR3 spells CASSPRTIVTDTQYF. CDR3 nucleotides: TGTGCCAGCAGCCCCCGGACAATCGTCACAGATACGCAGTATTTT. The rearrangement links TRBV7-2 to TRBJ2-3, with D perhaps matching TRBD1 (5 bases). Per germline, CDR1 SGHTA and CDR2 FQGNSA. V shed 5 bases and J shed 2 bases, with 14 bases lying between them. The CDR3 length is 15 residues.

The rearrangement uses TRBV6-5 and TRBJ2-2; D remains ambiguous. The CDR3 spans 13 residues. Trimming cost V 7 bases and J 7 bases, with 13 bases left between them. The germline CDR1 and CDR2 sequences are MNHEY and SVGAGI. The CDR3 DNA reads TGTGCCAGCACCGAGGTCTTCCTCGGGGAGCTGTTTTTT. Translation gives CASTEVFLGELFF.

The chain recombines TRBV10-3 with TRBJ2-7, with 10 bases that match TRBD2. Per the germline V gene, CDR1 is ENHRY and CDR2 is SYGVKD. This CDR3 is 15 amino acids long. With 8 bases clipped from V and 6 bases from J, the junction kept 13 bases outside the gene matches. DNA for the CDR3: TGTGCCATCGGGATAGCGGGGGGCCAGATTGGCGAGCAGTACTTC. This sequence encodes CAIGIAGGQIGEQYF.

As DNA, the CDR3 is TGTGCCAGCACTAGCGGACCGAACACCGGGGAGCTGTTTTTT. It codes for CASTSGPNTGELFF. This sequence joins TRBV2 and TRBJ2-2; 7 bases are shared with TRBD2. Germline trimming cut 7 bases from V and 0 bases from J; bases unmatched to any gene: 2. The CDR3 has 14 amino acids. Per germline, CDR1 SNHLY and CDR2 FYNNEI.

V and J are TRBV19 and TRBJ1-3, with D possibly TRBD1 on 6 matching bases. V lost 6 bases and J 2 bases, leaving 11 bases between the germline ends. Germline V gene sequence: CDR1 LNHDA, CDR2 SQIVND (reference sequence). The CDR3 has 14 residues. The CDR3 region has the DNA TGTGCCAGTAGCACAGGGAATGCTGGAAACACCATATATTTT. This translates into CASSTGNAGNTIYF.

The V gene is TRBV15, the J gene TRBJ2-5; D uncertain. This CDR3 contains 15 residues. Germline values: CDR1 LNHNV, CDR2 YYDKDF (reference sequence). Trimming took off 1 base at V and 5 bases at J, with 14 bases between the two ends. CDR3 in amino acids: CATSRGDLPPETQYF. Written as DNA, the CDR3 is TGTGCCACCAGCAGAGGTGATCTACCCCCGGAGACCCAGTACTTC. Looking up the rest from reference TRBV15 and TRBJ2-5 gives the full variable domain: DAMVIQNPRYQVTQFGKPVTLSCSQTLNHNVMYWYQQKSSQAPKLLFHYYDKDFNNEADTPDNFQSRRPNTSFCFLDIRSPGLGDTAMYLCATSRGDLPPETQYFGPGTRLLVL.

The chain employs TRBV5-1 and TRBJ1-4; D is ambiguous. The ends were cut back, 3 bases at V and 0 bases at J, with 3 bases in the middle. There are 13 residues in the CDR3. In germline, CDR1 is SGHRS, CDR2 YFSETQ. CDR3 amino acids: CASSSSTNEKLFF. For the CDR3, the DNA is TGCGCCAGCAGCTCCTCAACTAATGAAAAACTGTTTTTT.

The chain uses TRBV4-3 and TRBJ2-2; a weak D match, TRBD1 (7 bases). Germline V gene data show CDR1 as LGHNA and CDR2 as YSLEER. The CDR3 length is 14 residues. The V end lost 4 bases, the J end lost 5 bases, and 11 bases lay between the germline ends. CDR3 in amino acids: CASSLSGGTGELFF. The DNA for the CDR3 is TGCGCCAGCAGCCTTTCAGGGGGGACCGGGGAGCTGTTTTTT.

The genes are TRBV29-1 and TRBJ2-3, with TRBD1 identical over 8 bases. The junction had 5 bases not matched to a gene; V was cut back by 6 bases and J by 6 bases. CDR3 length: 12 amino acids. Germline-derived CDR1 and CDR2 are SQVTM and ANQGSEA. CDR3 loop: CSVGGQGDTQYF. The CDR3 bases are TGCAGCGTGGGAGGACAGGGCGATACGCAGTATTTT.

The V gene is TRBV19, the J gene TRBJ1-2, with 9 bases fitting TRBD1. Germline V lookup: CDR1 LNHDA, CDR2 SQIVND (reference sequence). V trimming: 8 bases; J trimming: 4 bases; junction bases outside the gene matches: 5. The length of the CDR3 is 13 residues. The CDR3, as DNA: TGTGCCAGTGGGACAGGGTCCCCCTATGGCTACACCTTC. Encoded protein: CASGTGSPYGYTF.

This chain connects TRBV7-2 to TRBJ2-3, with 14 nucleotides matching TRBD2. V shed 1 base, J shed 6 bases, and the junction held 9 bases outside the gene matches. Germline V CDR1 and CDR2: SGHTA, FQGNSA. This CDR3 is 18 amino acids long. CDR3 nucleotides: TGTGCCAGCAGCTTAGTGCCAGGGACTAGCGGGAGTGTGGATACGCAGTATTTT. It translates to CASSLVPGTSGSVDTQYF.

CDR3 in DNA: TGTGCCAGCCGACTAGGGACTAGGAGCGAGCAGTACTTC. This gives the protein CASRLGTRSEQYF. The rearrangement uses TRBV6-5 and TRBJ2-7; 8 bases match TRBD2. This CDR3 has 13 amino acids. Germline lookup yields CDR1 MNHEY and CDR2 SVGAGI. The V segment lost 8 bases and the J segment 6 bases; nucleotides outside the gene matches: 9.

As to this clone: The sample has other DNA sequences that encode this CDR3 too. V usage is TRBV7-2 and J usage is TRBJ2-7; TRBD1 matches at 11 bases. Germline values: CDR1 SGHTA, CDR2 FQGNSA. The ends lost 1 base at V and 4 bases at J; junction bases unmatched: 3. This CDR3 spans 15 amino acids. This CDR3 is CASSLGTGGWYEQYF. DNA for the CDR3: TGTGCCAGCAGCTTAGGGACAGGGGGCTGGTACGAGCAGTACTTC.

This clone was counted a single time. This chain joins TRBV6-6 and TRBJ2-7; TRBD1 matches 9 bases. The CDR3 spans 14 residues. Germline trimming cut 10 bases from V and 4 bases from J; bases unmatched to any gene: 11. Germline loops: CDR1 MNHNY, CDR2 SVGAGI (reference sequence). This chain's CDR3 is CATRYRGRVYEQYF. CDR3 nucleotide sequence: TGTGCCACACGTTACAGGGGGCGTGTATACGAGCAGTACTTC.

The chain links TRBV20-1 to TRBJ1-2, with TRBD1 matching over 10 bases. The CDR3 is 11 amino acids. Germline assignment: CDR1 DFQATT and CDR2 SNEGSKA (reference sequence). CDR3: CAPDRGNGYTF. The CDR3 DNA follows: TGCGCCCCGGACAGGGGGAATGGCTACACCTTC.

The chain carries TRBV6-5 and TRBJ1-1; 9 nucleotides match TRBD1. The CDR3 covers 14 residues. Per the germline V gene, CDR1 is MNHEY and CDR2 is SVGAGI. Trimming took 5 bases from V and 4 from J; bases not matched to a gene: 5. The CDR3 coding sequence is TGTGCCAGCAGTCCCGGGACAGGGCTCACTGAAGCTTTCTTT. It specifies CASSPGTGLTEAFF.

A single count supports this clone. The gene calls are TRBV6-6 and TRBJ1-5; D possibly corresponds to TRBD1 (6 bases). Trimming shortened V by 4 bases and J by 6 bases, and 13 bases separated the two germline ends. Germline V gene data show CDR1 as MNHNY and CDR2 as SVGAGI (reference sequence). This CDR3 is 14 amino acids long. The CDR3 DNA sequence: TGTGCCAGCAGTTTCCCAGGGGTGGGTCAGCCCCAGCATTTT. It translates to CASSFPGVGQPQHF.